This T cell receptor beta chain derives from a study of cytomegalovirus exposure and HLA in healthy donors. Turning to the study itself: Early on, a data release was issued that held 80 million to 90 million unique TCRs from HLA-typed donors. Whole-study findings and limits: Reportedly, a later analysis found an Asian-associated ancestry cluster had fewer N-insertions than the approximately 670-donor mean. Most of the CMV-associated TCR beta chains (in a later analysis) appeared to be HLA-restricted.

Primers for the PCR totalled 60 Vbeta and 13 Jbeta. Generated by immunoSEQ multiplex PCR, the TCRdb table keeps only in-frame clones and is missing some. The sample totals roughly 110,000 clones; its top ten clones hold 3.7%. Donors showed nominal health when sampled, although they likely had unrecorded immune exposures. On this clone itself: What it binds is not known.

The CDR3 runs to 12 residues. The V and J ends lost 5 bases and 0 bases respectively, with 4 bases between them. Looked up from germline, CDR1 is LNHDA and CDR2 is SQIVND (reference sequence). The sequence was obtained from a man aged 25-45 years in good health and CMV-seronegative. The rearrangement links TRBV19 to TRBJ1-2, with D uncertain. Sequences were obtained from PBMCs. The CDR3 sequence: CASSVTNYGYTF. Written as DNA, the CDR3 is TGTGCCAGTAGTGTTACTAACTATGGCTACACCTTC.